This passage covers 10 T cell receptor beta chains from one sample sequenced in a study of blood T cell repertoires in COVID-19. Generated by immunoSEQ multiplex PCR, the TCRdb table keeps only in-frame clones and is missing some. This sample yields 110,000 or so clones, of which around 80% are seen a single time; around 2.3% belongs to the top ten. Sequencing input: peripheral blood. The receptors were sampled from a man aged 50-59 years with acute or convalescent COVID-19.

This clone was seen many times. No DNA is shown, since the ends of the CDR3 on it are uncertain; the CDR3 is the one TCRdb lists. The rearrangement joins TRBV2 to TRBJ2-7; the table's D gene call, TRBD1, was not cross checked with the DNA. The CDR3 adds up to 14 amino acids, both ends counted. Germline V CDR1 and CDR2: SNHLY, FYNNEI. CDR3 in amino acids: CASILDRSSHEQYF.

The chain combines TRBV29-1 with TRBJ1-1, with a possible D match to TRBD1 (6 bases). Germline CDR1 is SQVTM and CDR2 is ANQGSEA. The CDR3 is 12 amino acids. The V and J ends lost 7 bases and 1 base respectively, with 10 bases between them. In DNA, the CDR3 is TGCAGCGGGACAGCTCAGAACACTGAAGCTTTCTTT. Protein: CSGTAQNTEAFF. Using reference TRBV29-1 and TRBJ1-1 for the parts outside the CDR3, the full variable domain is SAVISQKPSRDICQRGTSLTIQCQVDSQVTMMFWYRQQPGQSLTLIATANQGSEATYESGFVIDKFPISRPNLTFSTLTVSNMSPEDSSIYLCSGTAQNTEAFFGQGTRLTVV.

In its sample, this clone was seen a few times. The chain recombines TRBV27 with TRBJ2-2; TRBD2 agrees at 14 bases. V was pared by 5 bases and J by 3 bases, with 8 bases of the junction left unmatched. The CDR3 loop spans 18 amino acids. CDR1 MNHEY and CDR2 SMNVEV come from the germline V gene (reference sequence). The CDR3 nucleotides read TGTGCCAGCAGTCCCTTGGGACTAGCGGGAGCAGACACCGGGGAGCTGTTTTTT. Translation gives CASSPLGLAGADTGELFF.

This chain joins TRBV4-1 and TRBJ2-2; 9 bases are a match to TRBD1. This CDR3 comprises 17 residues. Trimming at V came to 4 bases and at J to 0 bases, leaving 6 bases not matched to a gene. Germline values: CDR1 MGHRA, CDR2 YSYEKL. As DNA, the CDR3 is TGCGCCAGCAGCCCTAGGGACAGGGCCTCGAACACCGGGGAGCTGTTTTTT. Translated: CASSPRDRASNTGELFF.

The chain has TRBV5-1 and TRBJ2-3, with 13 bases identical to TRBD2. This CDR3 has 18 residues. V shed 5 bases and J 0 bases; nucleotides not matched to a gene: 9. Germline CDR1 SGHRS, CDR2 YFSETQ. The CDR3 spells CASSLRTSGSSSTDTQYF. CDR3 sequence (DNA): TGCGCCAGCAGTTTAAGGACTAGCGGGAGCTCTAGCACAGATACGCAGTATTTT.

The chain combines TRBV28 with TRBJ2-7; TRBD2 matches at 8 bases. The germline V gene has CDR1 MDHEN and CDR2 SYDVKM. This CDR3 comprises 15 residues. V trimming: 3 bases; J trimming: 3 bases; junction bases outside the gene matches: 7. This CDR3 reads CASSLARTSGYEQYF. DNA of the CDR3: TGTGCCAGCAGTTTGGCTCGAACTAGCGGCTACGAGCAGTACTTC. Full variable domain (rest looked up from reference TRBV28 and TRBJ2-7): DVKVTQSSRYLVKRTGEKVFLECVQDMDHENMFWYRQDPGLGLRLIYFSYDVKMKEKGDIPEGYSVSREKKERFSLILESASTNQTSMYLCASSLARTSGYEQYFGPGTRLTVT.

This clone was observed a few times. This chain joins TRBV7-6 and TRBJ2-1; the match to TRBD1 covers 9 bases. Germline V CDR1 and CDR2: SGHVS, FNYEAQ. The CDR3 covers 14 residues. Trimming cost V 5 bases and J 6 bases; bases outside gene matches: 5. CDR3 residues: CASSRQTGGNEQFF. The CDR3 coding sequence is TGTGCCAGCAGCCGTCAGACAGGGGGCAATGAGCAGTTCTTC.

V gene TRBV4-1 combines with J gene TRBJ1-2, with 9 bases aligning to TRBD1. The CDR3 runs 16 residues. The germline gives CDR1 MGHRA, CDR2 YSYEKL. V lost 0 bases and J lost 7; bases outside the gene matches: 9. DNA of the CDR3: TGCGCCAGCAGCCAAGATCTGGTGGGGACAGGGAGTGGCTACACCTTC. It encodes CASSQDLVGTGSGYTF.

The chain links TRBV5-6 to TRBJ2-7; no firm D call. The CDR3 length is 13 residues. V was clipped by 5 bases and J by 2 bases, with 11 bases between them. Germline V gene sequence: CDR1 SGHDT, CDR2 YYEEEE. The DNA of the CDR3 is TGTGCCAGCAGTTCCACTACCGCCTACGAGCAGTACTTC. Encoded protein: CASSSTTAYEQYF.

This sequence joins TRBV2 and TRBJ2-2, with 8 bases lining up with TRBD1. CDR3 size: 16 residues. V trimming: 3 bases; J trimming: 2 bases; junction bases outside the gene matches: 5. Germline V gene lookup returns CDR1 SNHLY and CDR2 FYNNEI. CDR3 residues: CASSDIGTGNTGELFF. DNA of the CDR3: TGTGCCAGCAGTGATATCGGGACAGGTAACACCGGGGAGCTGTTTTTT.